The 12 T cell receptor beta chains below come from one sample, sequenced in a study of CD8+ T cells in alopecia areata. Isolated RNA was reverse transcribed into cDNA used as the sequencing template. Here immunoSEQ multiplex PCR was the method, and the copy in TCRdb shows in-frame clones only, minus some. The repertoire holds hundreds of thousands of clones, approximately 65% seen once, with over 1% in the top ten. Treatment specified: oral pan-JAK inhibitor, 5-10 mg twice daily. Here the sequenced sample was CD4+ T cells sorted from blood, taken at approximately week 42, from a patient treated with tofacitinib. The origin of the receptors is a human donor with alopecia areata.

J is TRBJ2-4 and V is TRBV29-1; D unclear. Trimming shortened V by 4 bases and J by 4 bases, and 14 bases separated the two germline ends. CDR3 length: 14 residues. Germline loops: CDR1 SQVTM, CDR2 ANQGSEA. As DNA, the CDR3 is TGCAGCGTTGTTGGGGTTGGTACAAAAAACATTCAGTACTTC. Its protein product is CSVVGVGTKNIQYF.

The chain employs TRBV27 and TRBJ2-1; 10 bases fit TRBD1. J was trimmed by 7 bases and V by 8 bases; bases with no gene match: 11. Germline-derived CDR1 and CDR2 are MNHEY and SMNVEV (reference sequence). The CDR3 length is 15 residues. The CDR3 sequence is CASRLPGQGLNEQFF. Written as DNA, the CDR3 is TGTGCCAGCCGCCTACCGGGACAGGGGTTAAATGAGCAGTTCTTC.

This clone occurred a few times. The chain joins TRBV5-1 to TRBJ1-6; D unclear. Germline V CDR1 and CDR2: SGHRS, YFSETQ. V was shortened by 0 bases and J by 9 bases, with 13 bases between the two germline ends. The CDR3 spans 15 residues. The DNA of the CDR3 is TGCGCCAGCAGCTTGGCCGGTCCAGGCGCTTCACCCCTCCACTTT. It yields the protein CASSLAGPGASPLHF.

There are a few counts of this clone. The genes are TRBV13 and TRBJ2-1; D is uncertain. This CDR3 has 11 residues. Trimming pared 1 base from V and 13 bases from J, leaving 8 bases between. Germline CDR1 PRHDT, CDR2 FYEKMQ (reference sequence). The CDR3 nucleotides read TGTGCCAGCAGCTTAGAGGGCAGTCAGTTCTTC. Translated, it gives CASSLEGSQFF.

The genes are TRBV10-3 and TRBJ1-5, with D hard to call. Trimming left V 2 bases short and J 5 bases short, with 4 bases between. The CDR3 loop spans 12 amino acids. Germline CDR1 and CDR2: ENHRY and SYGVKD. CDR3 sequence (DNA): TGTGCCATCAGTGAGACCGATCAGCCCCAGCATTTT. Protein: CAISETDQPQHF.

Regarding this clone: Other DNA variants within this sample encode the same CDR3. The CDR3 reads CASSTGTQETQYF. In DNA, the CDR3 is TGTGCCAGTAGTACGGGAACGCAAGAGACCCAGTACTTC. This sequence joins TRBV19 and TRBJ2-5; maybe TRBD2 (5 bases). The CDR3 extends over 13 amino acids. Germline loops: CDR1 LNHDA, CDR2 SQIVND (reference sequence). V lost 4 bases, J lost 2 bases, and 8 bases lay in between.

This clone was recorded a few times. The rearrangement uses TRBV27 and TRBJ2-3; no clear D gene. Trimming shortened V by 5 bases and J by 5 bases, and 11 bases separated the two germline ends. CDR1 MNHEY and CDR2 SMNVEV come from the germline V gene (reference sequence). CDR3 length: 13 amino acids. The CDR3: CASSGLVIDTQYF. The CDR3 bases are TGTGCCAGCAGTGGGCTAGTTATAGATACGCAGTATTTT.

The chain recombines TRBV2 with TRBJ2-1, with D perhaps matching TRBD2 (5 bases). CDR1 is SNHLY, CDR2 FYNNEI, per germline. The germline V and J ends were trimmed by 2 bases and 0 bases, with 8 bases remaining between them. This CDR3 contains 15 residues. CDR3 sequence reads: CASSEKRSSYNEQFF. In DNA form, the CDR3 reads TGTGCCAGCAGTGAAAAGCGGAGCTCCTACAATGAGCAGTTCTTC.

V usage is TRBV5-1 and J usage is TRBJ1-1; weak D call: TRBD1 (5 bases). Trimming pared 0 bases from V and 4 bases from J, leaving 13 bases between. Germline-derived CDR1 and CDR2 are SGHRS and YFSETQ. The CDR3 runs to 15 residues. CDR3 in amino acids: CASSLAGGVSTEAFF. In DNA, the CDR3 is TGCGCCAGCAGCTTGGCCGGGGGGGTAAGCACTGAAGCTTTCTTT.

This clone was found a few times. V gene TRBV15 combines with J gene TRBJ1-2; a possible D gene is TRBD1 (5 bases). The CDR3 covers 16 residues. Germline CDR1 reads LNHNV; CDR2 reads YYDKDF (reference sequence). The V gene lost 2 bases and the J gene lost 3 bases, with 16 bases spanning the gap. The CDR3 sequence: CATSRSLGTDYYGYTF. The CDR3 DNA is TGTGCCACCAGCAGATCCCTAGGGACCGACTACTATGGCTACACCTTC.

With respect to this clone: Other DNA sequences within the sample encode an identical CDR3. The V call is TRBV7-2, the J call TRBJ2-7, with D perhaps being TRBD1 or TRBD2 (5 bases each). The germline V gene has CDR1 SGHTA and CDR2 FQGNSA. Trimming pared 2 bases from V and 5 bases from J, leaving 7 bases between. The CDR3 consists of 12 residues. CDR3 coding DNA: TGTGCCAGCAGCTTACGGGGCCACGAGCAGTACTTC. Translating it yields CASSLRGHEQYF.

Concerning this clone: One junction end disagrees with the germline gene, perhaps due to a read error. The chain is built from TRBV4-3 and TRBJ2-7, with 10 nucleotides matching TRBD2. Germline V lookup: CDR1 LGHNA, CDR2 YSLEER. The CDR3 is 14 amino acids. The CDR3, as DNA: TGCGCCAGCAGCCCACTGACTAGCGGGTACGGGCAGTACTTC. Encoded protein: CASSPLTSGYGQYF.